The text below deals with one T cell receptor (beta chain). Amplification used 60 Vbeta primers and 13 Jbeta primers. Repertoires were generated with immunoSEQ multiplex PCR, while TCRdb's copy carries only in-frame clones and drops some. The repertoire holds some 150,000 clones, 78% seen once, with 3% in the top ten. The data stem from a study of cytomegalovirus exposure and HLA in healthy donors. CDR3 size: 14 residues. Germline CDR1 SGHRS, CDR2 YFSETQ. V lost 1 base to trimming and J lost 13 bases; unmatched junction nucleotides: 7. The sequencing input was PBMCs. The V call is TRBV5-1, the J call TRBJ2-1; 11 bases are shared with TRBD2. This receptor was identified in a middle-aged man in good health and CMV-seropositive. CDR3 bases: TGCGCCAGCAGCTTGATTCCTAGCGGGAGGAACCAGTTCTTC. Translating it yields CASSLIPSGRNQFF.